These 21 T cell receptor beta chains originate from one sample sequenced in a study of beta chain features in type 1 diabetes. Antigen specificity for these receptors is unknown. Study-level points and caveats: Shortening of TCRB CDR3s, moderate but significant, appeared in all four CD4+ subsets of Type 1 diabetes patients.

Reverse transcription of all isolated RNA meant that expressed TCRB transcripts were sequenced. The table came from immunoSEQ multiplex PCR; TCRdb's copy has only in-frame clones and leaves some out. The sample includes over 200,000 clones, about 11% of them seen just once. Sequencing input: naive CD4+ T cells from blood. The receptors shown here come from a man aged 25-45 years with type 1 diabetes.

This chain joins TRBV4-3 and TRBJ2-7; D may be TRBD2 (5 bases). The CDR3 has 18 residues. Germline lookup yields CDR1 LGHNA and CDR2 YSLEER. Trimming took off 0 bases at V and 0 bases at J, with 18 bases between the two ends. In nucleotides, the CDR3 is TGCGCCAGCAGCCAAGATCAAGAGGGATCCATGAGCTCCTACGAGCAGTACTTC. This translates into CASSQDQEGSMSSYEQYF.

A few counts support this clone. This sequence joins TRBV9 and TRBJ1-1, with 7 bases that match TRBD1. This CDR3 comprises 15 residues. Germline V CDR1 and CDR2: SGDLS, YYNGEE. Germline trimming cut 3 bases from V and 0 bases from J; bases unmatched to any gene: 5. Written as DNA, the CDR3 is TGTGCCAGCAGCGAGGGAACAGGGGTGAACACTGAAGCTTTCTTT. Protein: CASSEGTGVNTEAFF.

This clone was counted a few times. This sequence joins TRBV6-5 and TRBJ2-7; D is perhaps TRBD2 (6 bases). Per germline, CDR1 MNHEY and CDR2 SVGAGI. The CDR3 sequence is 14 residues long. V was trimmed by 2 bases and J by 7 bases, leaving 15 bases between them. Here the CDR3 reads CASSYTGVSGEQYF. In nucleotides, the CDR3 is TGTGCCAGCAGTTACACGGGGGTGTCGGGGGAGCAGTACTTC.

This clone was detected only a few times. The chain joins TRBV5-4 to TRBJ2-5; perhaps TRBD2 as D (5 bases). CDR1 SGHNT and CDR2 YYREEE come from the germline V gene (reference sequence). V dropped 0 bases and J dropped 3 bases, with 9 bases sitting between them. CDR3 length: 14 amino acids. The CDR3 DNA is TGTGCCAGCAGCTTGGCTCCGGGGAAAGAGACCCAGTACTTC. Its translation is CASSLAPGKETQYF.

A few counts support this clone. The CDR3 DNA reads as TGTGCCAGCAGTGGTGGGAGGGATACGCAGTATTTT. It yields the protein CASSGGRDTQYF. The chain has TRBV6-1 and TRBJ2-3; D is perhaps TRBD2 (6 bases). The length of the CDR3 is 12 residues. V was cut by 4 bases and J by 6 bases, with 8 bases left in between. Germline-derived CDR1 and CDR2 are MNHNS and SASEGT.

A few counts support this clone. V and J are TRBV4-2 and TRBJ1-5; D is perhaps TRBD1 (5 bases). The V end was cut by 1 base, the J end by 6 bases, with 10 bases between. The CDR3 length is 14 residues. The germline CDR1 and CDR2 sequences are LGHNA and YNFKEQ. DNA for the CDR3: TGTGCCAGCAGCCAAGCCCAGGGCCCTCAGCCCCAGCATTTT. As protein: CASSQAQGPQPQHF.

The rearrangement links TRBV18 to TRBJ2-7; 9 nucleotides agree with TRBD1. J was trimmed by 7 bases and V by 5 bases; bases with no gene match: 3. Germline CDR1 and CDR2: KGHSH and LQKENI. The CDR3 is 12 amino acids. The CDR3 region has the DNA TGTGCCAGCTCATGGGACAGGGATGAGCAGTACTTC. Its protein product is CASSWDRDEQYF.

This clone was counted between two and nine times. The chain links TRBV6-5 to TRBJ2-3; 8 bases agree with TRBD2. The ends lost 6 bases at V and 4 bases at J; junction bases unmatched: 9. The CDR3 sequence is 15 residues long. The germline V gene encodes CDR1 MNHEY and CDR2 SVGAGI. The CDR3 loop is CASSPRGGFADTQYF. The CDR3 DNA reads as TGTGCCAGCAGCCCTCGGGGGGGGTTCGCAGATACGCAGTATTTT.

This clone was seen a few times. This rearrangement joins TRBV28 to TRBJ2-7, with D possibly being TRBD2 (5 bases). The germline V gene encodes CDR1 MDHEN and CDR2 SYDVKM. CDR3 length: 13 amino acids. The ends were cut back, 4 bases at V and 0 bases at J, with 7 bases in the middle. Written as DNA, the CDR3 is TGTGCCAGCAGTTCGGGAAGCTCCTACGAGCAGTACTTC. Translated, it gives CASSSGSSYEQYF.

The chain has TRBV11-2 and TRBJ2-1, with 11 bases fitting TRBD1. Looked up from germline, CDR1 is SGHAT and CDR2 is FQNNGV. The CDR3 is made up of 15 amino acids. V lost 5 bases, J lost 5 bases, and 5 bases stayed unmatched. This chain's CDR3 is CASSRGTGGHNEQFF. CDR3 DNA sequence: TGTGCCAGCAGCCGAGGGACAGGGGGACACAATGAGCAGTTCTTC.

This clone was seen a few times. The chain recombines TRBV6-6 with TRBJ1-2; 7 bases fit TRBD1. Germline V gene lookup returns CDR1 MNHNY and CDR2 SVGAGI (reference sequence). Trimming cost V 4 bases and J 8 bases; bases outside gene matches: 10. The CDR3 runs to 14 residues. The CDR3 region has the DNA TGTGCCAGCAGTTCGACAGGGTCTCTTCGCGGCTACACCTTC. Translating gives CASSSTGSLRGYTF.

This clone showed up just a few times. The chain has TRBV29-1 and TRBJ1-2; TRBD1 matches 10 bases. The V gene end was trimmed by 8 bases and the J gene end by 3 bases; junction bases not matched to a gene: 6. The CDR3 contains 13 residues. The V gene's germline CDR1 is SQVTM and CDR2 ANQGSEA. CDR3 in DNA: TGCAGCTCTAGGACAGGGGGAGACTATGGCTACACCTTC. Its protein product is CSSRTGGDYGYTF.

This clone was seen more than once but under ten times. The chain employs TRBV7-3 and TRBJ2-6; D is unclear. Trimming took 4 bases from V and 0 from J, leaving 7 bases between them. This CDR3 contains 15 residues. Germline V lookup: CDR1 SGHTA, CDR2 FQGTGA. The CDR3 DNA reads TGTGCCAGCAGCTCTAGGTCCTCTGGGGCCAACGTCCTGACTTTC. Residues: CASSSRSSGANVLTF.

This clone came up a few times. V gene TRBV6-1 combines with J gene TRBJ2-3; D may be TRBD1 (8 bases). Between the trimmed V and J ends, which lost 4 bases and 1 base, there was a span of 18 bases. The CDR3 is 17 residues long. In germline, CDR1 is MNHNS, CDR2 SASEGT. The CDR3 is CASSGYRGAGGTDTQYF. The CDR3 DNA reads TGTGCCAGCAGTGGGTACAGGGGGGCGGGGGGCACAGATACGCAGTATTTT.

CDR3 coding DNA: TGTGCCAGCAGCCCGGGACAGGCGTACACAGATACGCAGTATTTT. Its translation: CASSPGQAYTDTQYF. The chain employs TRBV28 and TRBJ2-3; TRBD1 matches at 8 bases. This CDR3 has 15 amino acids. Germline V gene data show CDR1 as MDHEN and CDR2 as SYDVKM. With 6 bases clipped from V and 2 bases from J, the junction kept 7 bases outside the gene matches.

This clone was seen only a few times. This chain joins TRBV25-1 and TRBJ1-6, with 8 bases aligning to TRBD1. Per germline, CDR1 MGHDK and CDR2 SYGVNS. The CDR3 has 14 residues. V was pared by 3 bases and J by 10 bases, with 5 bases of the junction left unmatched. The CDR3 region is CASSERTGYSPLHF. As DNA, the CDR3 is TGTGCCAGCAGTGAGAGGACAGGGTACTCACCCCTCCACTTT.

The genes are TRBV29-1 and TRBJ1-2, with 8 nucleotides matching TRBD1. CDR1 SQVTM and CDR2 ANQGSEA come from the germline V gene. V was pared by 4 bases and J by 2 bases, with 0 bases of the junction left unmatched. The CDR3 is 12 amino acids. CDR3 protein: CSVGTGNYGYTF. The CDR3 nucleotides read TGCAGCGTTGGGACAGGGAACTATGGCTACACCTTC.

This clone was counted between two and nine times. J is TRBJ2-5 and V is TRBV5-4, with D maybe TRBD2 (5 bases). Germline CDR1 reads SGHNT; CDR2 reads YYREEE (reference sequence). Between the trimmed V and J ends, which lost 4 bases and 5 bases, there was a span of 15 bases. This CDR3 has 14 amino acids. The DNA of the CDR3 is TGTGCCAGCAGCCCACTAGAGGAGCGGGAGACCCAGTACTTC. It specifies CASSPLEERETQYF.

The V and J genes are TRBV5-4 and TRBJ1-4; D perhaps matches TRBD1 (5 bases). This CDR3 spans 13 amino acids. Germline-derived CDR1 and CDR2 are SGHNT and YYREEE (reference sequence). The V end lost 4 bases, the J end lost 5 bases, and 9 bases lay between the germline ends. The CDR3 here is CASSQTGNEKLFF. CDR3 nucleotide sequence: TGTGCCAGCAGCCAAACAGGAAATGAAAAACTGTTTTTT.

There are a few counts of this clone. V usage is TRBV11-2 and J usage is TRBJ2-3; the D gene is possibly TRBD2 (7 bases). CDR3 length: 15 amino acids. V lost 6 bases, J lost 2 bases, and 15 bases lay in between. Germline CDR1 reads SGHAT; CDR2 reads FQNNGV. The DNA for the CDR3 is TGTGCCAGCAGTCAGGGGAGCGGGGACACAGATACGCAGTATTTT. This gives the protein CASSQGSGDTDTQYF.

This clone has only a few counts. The genes are TRBV7-8 and TRBJ1-5; perhaps TRBD1 as D (6 bases). The CDR3 is made up of 14 amino acids. Trimming removed 6 bases at V and 5 bases at J, with 14 bases between. CDR1 and CDR2 from the germline V gene are SGHVS and FQNEAQ. CDR3 sequence: CASSPYAGDQPQHF. The CDR3 DNA sequence: TGTGCCAGCAGTCCCTACGCAGGGGATCAGCCCCAGCATTTT.